The 2 T cell receptor beta chains below were found in one sample sequenced in a study of blood T cell repertoires in COVID-19. Measured with immunoSEQ multiplex PCR; TCRdb has only the in-frame clones, and not every one. The repertoire holds 100,000 to 150,000 clones, with under 85% as singletons. What was sequenced was peripheral blood. The source of these receptors is a man in his sixties with acute or convalescent COVID-19.

J is TRBJ1-2 and V is TRBV28, with D hard to call. Germline V gives CDR1 MDHEN, CDR2 SYDVKM. This CDR3 contains 12 residues. The germline V and J ends were trimmed by 7 bases and 4 bases, with 10 bases remaining between them. CDR3 sequence reads: CASTPGVYGYTF. CDR3 nucleotides: TGTGCCAGCACCCCCGGGGTCTATGGCTACACCTTC.

DNA of the CDR3: TGTGCCAGCAGCCAAGATGAGGGCATAAACTATGGCTACACCTTC. Translation gives CASSQDEGINYGYTF. The rearrangement links TRBV3-1 (or the pseudogene TRBV3-2) to TRBJ1-2; D gene uncertain. CDR3 length: 15 residues. Germline V CDR1 and CDR2: LGHDT, YNNKEL (reference sequence). V dropped 0 bases and J dropped 2 bases, with 10 bases sitting between them.